This T cell receptor (beta chain) was recovered during a study of T cell responses to AZD1222 COVID-19 vaccine. Note on this clone: Antigen: not known.

CDR1 is SQVTM and CDR2 is ANQGSEA in the germline V gene. V was trimmed by 6 bases and J by 0 bases, leaving 11 bases between them. There are 13 residues in the CDR3. Study results and caveats: Repertoire sampling occurred only after the peak T cell response. Spike regions recognized by vaccine-associated CD4 TCRs spanned the protein, led by 160-218 and 743-854.

TCRdb keeps only in-frame clones here, not all; method: immunoSEQ multiplex PCR. The sample contains around 110,000 clones, 70% to 90% of which appear only once. The genes are TRBV29-1 and TRBJ1-2; no clear D gene. The receptor was derived from an adult in good health. Specimen: peripheral blood, collected on day 0 of MenACWY control vaccination. CDR3 sequence: CSVAQTTNYGYTF. CDR3 DNA: TGCAGCGTGGCTCAGACGACTAACTATGGCTACACCTTC.